A selection of T cell receptor beta chains follows, all from one sample in a study of T cells after yellow fever vaccination. TCRdb passed the 5' RACE reads through MiXCR, listing each CDR3 protein once. The table includes 500,000 to 550,000 distinct CDR3 sequences, roughly 22% detected once. Sequencing used PBMCs, obtained roughly 23 days after the first yellow fever vaccination. The receptors originated from a man aged 18 to 30 who received the YFV17D yellow fever vaccine. The CDR3 runs from the conserved cysteine through the conserved F or W. The D gene is left open where the match is weak. Rows give clone size only sometimes, using once, few, many, or a class for an expanded clone.

TRBV7-9	NA	TRBJ2-2	TRBD1	TGTGCCAGCAGCGCCGGGACAGGGAGGCCCGGGGAGCTGTTTTTT	CASSAGTGRPGELFF
TRBV20-1	NA	TRBJ2-5	TRBD2	TGCAGTGCTCTTAGCGGGGGCCGGCAAGAGACCCAGTACTTC	CSALSGGRQETQYF
TRBV9	few	TRBJ1-6	NA	TGTGCCAGCAGCGTAGTAGGATGGAATTCACCCCTCCACTTT	CASSVVGWNSPLHF
TRBV5-1	few	TRBJ1-2	NA	TGCGCCAGCAGCTTCCTCAAGGACGGCGGCTACACCTTC	CASSFLKDGGYTF
TRBV4-1	many	TRBJ1-1	NA	TGCGCCAGCAGCCAAGGGGCCACTGAAGCTTTCTTT	CASSQGATEAFF
TRBV5-1	NA	TRBJ2-3	NA	TGCGCCAGCAGCTTAGATCTAGCCGATACGCAGTATTTT	CASSLDLADTQYF
TRBV20-1	NA	TRBJ1-2	TRBD1	TGCAGTGCCGTCGACAGGGGCCTGGGCGGCTACACCTTC	CSAVDRGLGGYTF
TRBV7-9	many	TRBJ1-1	NA	TGTGCCAGCAGCTTCGTAGGATCAGCGAACACTGAAGCTTTCTTT	CASSFVGSANTEAFF
TRBV12-3/TRBV12-4	NA	TRBJ2-5	TRBD2	TGTGCCAGCAGTCCTGGCGCTAGCGGTACAGAGACCCAGTACTTC	CASSPGASGTETQYF
TRBV5-1	NA	TRBJ2-3	NA	TGCGCCAGCAGCAAGAGGATAACGAGCACAGATACGCAGTATTTT	CASSKRITSTDTQYF
TRBV18	NA	TRBJ2-2	NA	TGTGCCAGCTCACCACGGGCCCAGAGGATCACCGGGGAGCTGTTTTTT	CASSPRAQRITGELFF
TRBV10-3	many	TRBJ2-7	TRBD2	TGTGCCATCAGGACGGGGGGCTCCTACGAGCAGTACTTC	CAIRTGGSYEQYF
TRBV12-3/TRBV12-4	many	TRBJ1-4	NA	TGTGCCAGCAGTCCTAGTGGGACTAATGAAAAACTGTTTTTT	CASSPSGTNEKLFF
TRBV20-1	many	TRBJ2-5	NA	TGCAGTGCTAGCGAATCTAGGAGGGGCGAGACCCAGTACTTC	CSASESRRGETQYF
TRBV11-1	NA	TRBJ2-1	TRBD2	TGTGCCAGCAGCTCACTAGCGGGGGGGCCGTCCTCCTACAATGAGCAGTTCTTC	CASSSLAGGPSSYNEQFF
TRBV6-1	NA	TRBJ1-3	NA	TGTGCCAGCCCGACTGATGGAAACACCATATATTTT	CASPTDGNTIYF
TRBV11-2	NA	TRBJ2-3	NA	TGTGCCAGCAGCTTTCGGCAGGATACGCAGTATTTT	CASSFRQDTQYF
TRBV4-1	NA	TRBJ2-4	NA	TGCGCCAGCAGCCAAGATAGGTGGAACATTCAGTACTTC	CASSQDRWNIQYF
TRBV12-3/TRBV12-4	NA	TRBJ1-1	NA	TGTGCAAGCGGGAGGGGACGGTTTCTTATGAACACTGAAGCTTTCTTT	CASGRGRFLMNTEAFF
TRBV7-2	NA	TRBJ1-4	NA	TGTGCCAGCAGCTTGACTTGGTTTGATGAAAAACTGTTTTTT	CASSLTWFDEKLFF
TRBV4-3	NA	TRBJ1-3	NA	TGCGCCAGCAGCTTACACCTCTCTGGAAACACCATATATTTT	CASSLHLSGNTIYF
TRBV3-1	many	TRBJ2-1	TRBD1	TGTGCTAGCAGCTTAGGGACAGGGGGCAATGAGCAGTTCTTC	CASSLGTGGNEQFF
TRBV4-2	once	TRBJ1-1	NA	TGTGCCAGCAGCACTAAATTCACTCAAGCTTTCTTT	CASSTKFTQAFF
TRBV7-9	NA	TRBJ1-4	TRBD1	TGTGCCAGCAGCTCGGGACAGATTTGGGAAAAACTGTTTTTT	CASSSGQIWEKLFF
TRBV4-1	few	TRBJ1-3	NA	TGCGCCAGCAGCCATCGCAACTCTGGAAACACCATATATTTT	CASSHRNSGNTIYF
TRBV2	few	TRBJ2-1	NA	TGTGCCAGCAGTGAATTGATGACGGCGAGCTCCTACAATGAGCAGTTCTTC	CASSELMTASSYNEQFF
TRBV27	few	TRBJ1-5	NA	TGTGCCAGCAGTTCCCTCGACCGGGGAGGCAATCAGCCCCAGCATTTT	CASSSLDRGGNQPQHF
TRBV7-2	NA	TRBJ1-5	NA	TGTGCCAGCAGCTTAGACGGCAGAGATCAGCCCCAGCATTTT	CASSLDGRDQPQHF
TRBV6-1	few	TRBJ2-3	NA	TGTGCCAGCAGTGAGACAGGGAGGAAGGATACGCAGTATTTT	CASSETGRKDTQYF
TRBV4-2	NA	TRBJ1-2	TRBD1	TGTGCCAGCAGCGTAACCGGGACAGGGCTTAACTATGGCTACACCTTC	CASSVTGTGLNYGYTF
TRBV4-1	few	TRBJ1-1	NA	TGCTCCAGCAGCCAAGAACCAGGGGTTAGTACTGAAGCTTTCTTT	CSSSQEPGVSTEAFF
TRBV7-9	NA	TRBJ1-5	NA	TGTGCCAGCAGCCCCGCCCAAGGGGGCAATCAGCCCCAGCATTTT	CASSPAQGGNQPQHF
TRBV20-1	NA	TRBJ2-2	NA	TGCAGTGCTAGTCCGGCCGGGGAGCTGTTTTTT	CSASPAGELFF
TRBV3-1	many	TRBJ1-2	NA	TGTGCCAGCAGCCCACGGACGGAGCCTAACTATGGCTACACCTTC	CASSPRTEPNYGYTF
TRBV7-2	NA	TRBJ2-3	NA	TGTGCCAGCAGCTCCGCGGGGGCCAGGGGAGATACGCAGTATTTT	CASSSAGARGDTQYF
TRBV9	many	TRBJ2-5	TRBD2	TGTGCCAGCAGCCCAGCGGGGGTCCAAGAGACCCAGTACTTC	CASSPAGVQETQYF
TRBV7-2	NA	TRBJ1-5	NA	TGTGCCACCGCACAGGGCCCCAATCAGCCCCAGCATTTT	CATAQGPNQPQHF
TRBV20-1	few	TRBJ2-1	TRBD2	TGCAGTGCTAGCGGGGGGGCCACTTTGCATGAGCAGTTCTTC	CSASGGATLHEQFF
TRBV7-9	many	TRBJ2-5	NA	TGTGCCAGCAGCTTAAGGAACCAAGAGACCCAGTACTTC	CASSLRNQETQYF
TRBV5-1	NA	TRBJ2-3	NA	TGCGCCAGCAGCTTGGCGGGACGGGTGCAGTATTTT	CASSLAGRVQYF
TRBV20-1	NA	TRBJ2-1	TRBD1	TGCAGTGCCTCGGACAGGAACAATGAGCAGTTCTTC	CSASDRNNEQFF
TRBV18	NA	TRBJ2-7	NA	TGTGCCAGCTCACCCCCTGGGGTGACCTACGAGCAGTACTTC	CASSPPGVTYEQYF
TRBV20-1	few	TRBJ2-7	NA	TGCAGTGCGCAAACCGGGACTGCAATCAACGAGCAGTACTTC	CSAQTGTAINEQYF
TRBV21-1	NA	TRBJ2-5	NA	TGTGCCAGCAGCAAAAGGGCAGGGGACGTTGGCGGAGAGACCCAGTACTTC	CASSKRAGDVGGETQYF
TRBV20-1	many	TRBJ2-4	NA	TGCAGTGCCAGGGGGTGGGAGGGGGCTAGTGGCAAAAACATTCAGTACTTC	CSARGWEGASGKNIQYF
TRBV15	NA	TRBJ2-1	TRBD1	TGTGCCACCACTCCCGGGACAGGGACCTCTAATGAGCAGTTCTTC	CATTPGTGTSNEQFF
TRBV18	NA	TRBJ1-1	NA	TGTGCCAGCTCAGGGCTGGGGGGATTTAACACTGAAGCTTTCTTT	CASSGLGGFNTEAFF
TRBV12-3/TRBV12-4	few	TRBJ1-2	NA	TGTGCCAGCAGTTACGGACCGTCCTGCACCTTC	CASSYGPSCTF
TRBV7-9	few	TRBJ1-2	NA	TGTGCCAGCAGCTTAGCGGGGGTCTACTATGGCTACACCTTC	CASSLAGVYYGYTF
TRBV7-2	NA	TRBJ1-2	NA	TGTGCCAGCAGCTTAGTGGGACCGCTTGTCTATGGCTACACCTTC	CASSLVGPLVYGYTF
TRBV7-2	few	TRBJ2-5	TRBD2	TGTGCCAGTACGAGCGGGGTTCAAGAGACCCAGTACTTC	CASTSGVQETQYF
TRBV6-6	NA	TRBJ1-2	NA	TGTGCCAGCAGTCGCGACAACTATGGCTACACCTTC	CASSRDNYGYTF
TRBV20-1	few	TRBJ1-1	NA	TGCAGTGCTAGAGAGGGTAGGAACACTGAAGCTTTCTTT	CSAREGRNTEAFF
TRBV10-3	many	TRBJ2-5	NA	TGTGCCGTGGGTTCTAGCGACCAAGAGACCCAGTACTTC	CAVGSSDQETQYF
TRBV6-1	NA	TRBJ2-5	TRBD1	TGTGCCAGCAGGGGGGACAGGACGTACCAAGAGACCCAGTACTTC	CASRGDRTYQETQYF
TRBV19	few	TRBJ1-3	NA	TGTGCCAGTAGTATGGGGAACGCTGGAAACACCATATATTTT	CASSMGNAGNTIYF
TRBV6-1	NA	TRBJ2-6	NA	TGTGCCAGCCGACTAGAGGGACAGCAGCCTTCTGGGGCCAACGTCCTGACTTTC	CASRLEGQQPSGANVLTF
TRBV27	NA	TRBJ2-3	TRBD1	TGTGCCAGCAGTATAGGACAGGGGATCACAGATACGCAGTATTTT	CASSIGQGITDTQYF
TRBV6-2/TRBV6-3	once	TRBJ1-5	NA	TGTGCCAGCAGTTACTCGAAAGCCCGACCCCATCAGCCCCAGCATTTT	CASSYSKARPHQPQHF